This T cell receptor (beta chain) was recorded in a study of blood T cell repertoires in COVID-19. Study overall: There were acute and convalescent COVID-19 samples, and they came from the United States, Italy and Spain.

As processed by the authors: Quantification of nucleated cells was approximated via reference gene primer amplification. Using immunoSEQ multiplex PCR, the repertoire was profiled, and TCRdb retains in-frame clones only, with some absent. D and trimming come from the DNA, and the V and J calls and clone size come from that table. The profile shows more than 70,000 clones, 75% to 90% of them singletons. Source material: peripheral blood. The source of this sequence is a man at least 80 years old with active or convalescent COVID-19.

The CDR3 protein is CASSLDGSGANVLTF. The CDR3 DNA reads TGTGCCAGCAGCTTGGACGGGTCTGGGGCCAACGTCCTGACTTTC. This chain joins TRBV5-8 and TRBJ2-6; no definite D call. The V end was cut by 0 bases, the J end by 1 base, with 5 bases between. There are 15 residues in the CDR3. Per the germline V gene, CDR1 is SGHTS and CDR2 is YDEGEE.